The entry that follows covers one T cell receptor (beta chain) sequence. Antigen: not known. The sample comes from a study of T cells in localized non-small cell lung cancer. Study-level points and caveats: Uninvolved adjacent lung, not tumor, had the highest T cell clonality. Owing to sequencing of a solitary tumor region, heterogeneity cannot be discounted.

Here immunoSEQ multiplex PCR was the method, and the copy in TCRdb shows in-frame clones only, minus some. Here the sample spans about 24,000 clones, about 90% being singletons. In germline, CDR1 is LNHNV, CDR2 YYDKDF (reference sequence). This CDR3 spans 15 amino acids. V lost 2 bases and J 4 bases, leaving 11 bases between the germline ends. This TCR was sampled from a woman aged 35 to 70 with stage I lung adenocarcinoma. The V and J genes are TRBV15 and TRBJ1-4; D uncertain. The sequencing here drew on peripheral blood, taken before any cancer treatment. The CDR3 nucleotides are TGTGCCACCAGCAGACGGACGGAGAGTAATGAAAAACTGTTTTTT. This gives the protein CATSRRTESNEKLFF.